This T cell receptor beta chain originates from a study of T cell responses to AZD1222 COVID-19 vaccine (dated by TCRdb to the early 2020s). With respect to the entire study: A total of 233 trial participants underwent TCR sequencing, of whom nearly 210 had received two doses of AZD1222 and approximately 26 had received two doses of the MenACWY control vaccine. Trial participants were enrolled by age into subgroups of 18-55, 56-69 and 70-plus years, and 148, 28 and 57 TCR-sequenced participants, respectively, were included in these subgroups. Broader findings and caveats from the paper: After two AZD1222 doses, both the breadth and the depth of spike-specific TCRs were significantly higher than at day 0 and than in MenACWY recipients. Reportedly, almost half of the unique spike-specific TCRs recognized epitopes lying outside the regions that are mutated in the B.1.351 and B.1.1.7 variants. No day 14 peak-response samples were available, so repertoires were characterized only after the peak T cell response. Most participants were white British and females outnumbered males, and the authors suggested that clonal diversity may have been underestimated. Vaccine-associated CD4 TCRs spanned the whole spike protein, with dominant responses in regions 160-218 and 743-854. The 56-69-year group was small, and its depth increase did not reach significance, likely because of low power. Conclusions about previously exposed vaccinees are limited because only six or seven AZD1222 recipients were SARS-CoV-2 seropositive at baseline.

Reading the label with the study, this specimen's time point is: about 28 days (+/-7) after the second vaccine dose. AZD1222 recipients with second doses at about 4 weeks or about 12 weeks were pooled, because spike-specific TCR depth and breadth did not differ between schedules. Vaccinee samples came from UK trials COV001 and COV002, including a single-blind randomized controlled phase 2/3 trial of AZD1222 (ChAdOx1 nCoV-19) in healthy adults. For TCRbeta chain sequencing, PBMC samples were collected from trial participants at day 0 and at day 28 after the second dose. The CDR3 regions of human TCRbeta chains were analyzed by immunosequencing. The paper's data handling went like this. TCRs in the repertoires were matched against a reference library of SARS-CoV-2-specific TCRs that had been generated with the MIRA antigen-specificity platform. Breadth was defined as the fraction of unique TCRs that were SARS-CoV-2-associated, and depth was defined as the fraction of total T cells that were SARS-CoV-2-associated. Using the MIRA data, each spike-specific TCR was mapped to the spike region that the TCR reacts to and placed in a CD4 or CD8 class. Log10-transformed breadth and depth values were compared by one-way ANOVA with Sidak's multiple comparisons tests. TCRdb carries this immuneACCESS record with in-frame sequences only. Its versions omit some clonotypes, under half of them owing to an unresolved V gene in the studies checked, with the rest unexplained. The V and J calls and clone size were taken over from that table, and D and trimming were inferred from the DNA. The sample table shows 150,000 to 200,000 clones, and approximately 94% are seen once. The ten largest clones take up just over 5% of the sample.

In the germline V gene, CDR1 corresponds to SQVTM and CDR2 to ANQGSEA. From the cysteine through the phenylalanine, the CDR3 covers 14 amino acids. Only CDR3 DNA is held: 42 bases, read in frame from base 1. Germline trimming: 6 bases from V, 5 bases from J; junction bases outside gene matches: 12. As for this clone: What antigen it recognizes has not been identified. No much larger clone exists at a distance of one base, and base qualities are not known.

The receptor comes from an adult who received the AZD1222 COVID-19 vaccine. The input for sequencing was peripheral blood, taken 28 days after the second AZD1222 dose. Here the chain combines TRBV29-1 and TRBJ1-1, with 7 junctional bases fitting TRBD1. In nucleotide form, the sequence is TGCAGCGTAGCCGGGACAGACGGTTCTACTGAAGCTTTCTTT. Translated, it reads CSVAGTDGSTEAFF.